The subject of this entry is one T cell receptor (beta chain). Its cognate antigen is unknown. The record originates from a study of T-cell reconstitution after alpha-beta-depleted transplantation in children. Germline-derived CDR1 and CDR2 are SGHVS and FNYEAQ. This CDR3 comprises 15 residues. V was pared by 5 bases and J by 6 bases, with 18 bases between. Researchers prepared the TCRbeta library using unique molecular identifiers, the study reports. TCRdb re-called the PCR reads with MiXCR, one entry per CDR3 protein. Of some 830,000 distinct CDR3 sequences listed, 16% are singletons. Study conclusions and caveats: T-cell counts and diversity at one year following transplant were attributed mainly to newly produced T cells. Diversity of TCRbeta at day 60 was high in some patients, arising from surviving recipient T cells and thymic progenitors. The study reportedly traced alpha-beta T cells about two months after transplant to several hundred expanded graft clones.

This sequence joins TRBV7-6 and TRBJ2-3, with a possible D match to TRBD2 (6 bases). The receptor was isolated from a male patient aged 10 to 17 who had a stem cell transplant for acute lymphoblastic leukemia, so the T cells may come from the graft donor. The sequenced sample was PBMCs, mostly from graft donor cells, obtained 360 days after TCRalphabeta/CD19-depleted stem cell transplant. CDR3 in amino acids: CASSQPFAEGDTQYF. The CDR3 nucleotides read TGTGCCAGCAGCCAGCCGTTTGCGGAGGGGGATACGCAGTATTTT.